This TCR beta chain was sequenced for a study of blood T cell repertoires in COVID-19. The overall study: Researchers got acute and convalescent COVID-19 samples from the United States, Italy and Spain. Sources were T cells, B-cell-depleted T cells, or PBMCs; the material itself was cDNA or gDNA.

CDR3 length: 15 amino acids. Trimming removed 5 bases from V and 0 bases from J; junction bases left unmatched: 3. The germline gives CDR1 SNHLY, CDR2 FYNNEI. Only in-frame clones appear in the TCRdb table, and some are missing; sequencing was by immunoSEQ multiplex PCR. The sample holds tens of thousands of clones, roughly 88% seen once. The sequencing input was peripheral blood. The chain recombines TRBV2 with TRBJ1-4; 7 nucleotides agree with TRBD1. This TCR came from a man aged 45 to 65 with active COVID-19. CDR3 region: CASSLGTATNEKLFF. DNA of the CDR3: TGTGCCAGCAGTTTGGGGACAGCAACTAATGAAAAACTGTTTTTT.